The 23 T cell receptor beta chains below all came from one sample that was sequenced in a study of immune evolution from preneoplasia to lung adenocarcinoma. The data were produced by immunoSEQ multiplex PCR, yet TCRdb's version contains in-frame clones alone and is incomplete. The table shows 9,500 to 12,000 clones, with roughly 90% occurring only once. The sequenced sample was FFPE invasive lung adenocarcinoma tissue. The receptors shown here come from a person between 65 and 79 years old with invasive lung adenocarcinoma.

The chain recombines TRBV10-3 with TRBJ2-7; a possible D gene is TRBD1 (6 bases). Germline CDR1 reads ENHRY; CDR2 reads SYGVKD. Trimming shortened V by 6 bases and J by 0 bases, and 12 bases separated the two germline ends. The CDR3 totals 14 residues. The CDR3: CAIRHRTDSYEQYF. CDR3 bases: TGTGCCATCAGACATCGGACAGACTCCTACGAGCAGTACTTC.

As DNA, the CDR3 is TGTGCCAGTAGACGGACAGGGAGTTACAATGAGCAGTTCTTC. Translated, it gives CASRRTGSYNEQFF. The V and J genes are TRBV19 and TRBJ2-1; 8 bases are shared with TRBD1. V lost 6 bases, J lost 4 bases, and 5 bases stayed unmatched. This CDR3 is 14 amino acids long. CDR1 is LNHDA, CDR2 SQIVND, per germline (reference sequence).

This chain joins TRBV4-2 and TRBJ1-2; 9 bases line up with TRBD1. Per germline, CDR1 LGHNA and CDR2 YNFKEQ. The CDR3 is 19 amino acids. After removal of 0 bases from V and 1 base from J, the junction contained 12 bases not matched to a gene. The CDR3 DNA sequence: TGTGCCAGCAGCCAAGATGAGGGAGGACAGGGGACTTTTAACTATGGCTACACCTTC. This sequence encodes CASSQDEGGQGTFNYGYTF.

V and J are TRBV28 and TRBJ2-1, with 10 bases lining up with TRBD2. Germline CDR1 MDHEN, CDR2 SYDVKM. The trim removed 6 bases at V and 3 bases at J, leaving 2 bases unmatched. The length of the CDR3 is 14 residues. The CDR3 is CASSRTSGYNEQFF. DNA for the CDR3: TGTGCCAGCAGCCGGACTAGCGGCTACAATGAGCAGTTCTTC.

This rearrangement joins TRBV2 to TRBJ1-1, with D possibly TRBD1 on 5 matching bases. Germline V gene data show CDR1 as SNHLY and CDR2 as FYNNEI. CDR3 length: 14 amino acids. The ends were cut back, 4 bases at V and 1 base at J, with 10 bases in the middle. The CDR3 DNA follows: TGTGCCAGCAGTGGACAGCTATCGAACACTGAAGCTTTCTTT. It yields the protein CASSGQLSNTEAFF.

The count of this clone is one. A junction end diverges from the germline sequence, so it may reflect a read error. The rearrangement uses TRBV27 and TRBJ1-5; D remains unclear. In germline, CDR1 is MNHEY, CDR2 SMNVEV (reference sequence). The CDR3 runs to 12 residues. The CDR3 DNA is TGTGCCAGCAGTTTGATGGGCGGCCCCTGGGTATTT. Its translation: CASSLMGGPWVF.

The chain is built from TRBV9 and TRBJ2-7; D gene uncertain. The V gene's germline CDR1 is SGDLS and CDR2 YYNGEE. The V gene lost 0 bases and the J gene lost 6 bases, with 16 bases spanning the gap. This CDR3 spans 15 amino acids. The CDR3: CASSVAATVPGEQYF. CDR3 sequence (DNA): TGTGCCAGCAGCGTAGCGGCCACAGTCCCAGGCGAGCAGTACTTC.

This rearrangement joins TRBV27 to TRBJ1-1; no clear D gene. The CDR3 spans 12 residues. V lost 4 bases and J 11 bases, leaving 14 bases between the germline ends. The V gene's germline CDR1 is MNHEY and CDR2 SMNVEV (reference sequence). CDR3 sequence: CASSSGPRAAFF. In DNA, the CDR3 is TGTGCCAGCAGTTCCGGTCCTCGGGCGGCTTTCTTT.

As DNA, the CDR3 is TGTGCCAGCAGCCCCGACACAAACAATCAGCCCCAGCATTTT. This encodes CASSPDTNNQPQHF. This chain joins TRBV9 and TRBJ1-5; no firm D call. Germline V gene sequence: CDR1 SGDLS, CDR2 YYNGEE. CDR3 length equals 14 residues. V gave up 4 bases and J gave up 3 bases, with 11 bases separating them.

This chain links TRBV7-8 with TRBJ1-2; D gene ambiguous. Trimming took 0 bases from V and 3 from J, leaving 8 bases between them. Germline V gene lookup returns CDR1 SGHVS and CDR2 FQNEAQ. The CDR3 is 14 residues long. The CDR3 sequence is CASSLAEDHYGYTF. As DNA, the CDR3 is TGTGCCAGCAGCTTAGCGGAGGACCACTATGGCTACACCTTC.

The rearrangement links TRBV28 to TRBJ1-5; 8 bases map to TRBD1. The CDR3 extends over 13 amino acids. V lost 9 bases and J lost 4; bases outside the gene matches: 5. CDR1 and CDR2 (germline): MDHEN, SYDVKM. DNA of the CDR3: TGTGCCAGTTGGACAGGGACTAATCAGCCCCAGCATTTT. Translating gives CASWTGTNQPQHF.

V gene TRBV7-9 combines with J gene TRBJ1-2; 7 bases agree with TRBD1. The junction had 11 bases not matched to a gene; V was cut back by 5 bases and J by 2 bases. CDR1 is SEHNR, CDR2 FQNEAQ, per germline (reference sequence). The CDR3 has 16 residues. The CDR3 is CASSAPDRFPNYGYTF. Here the CDR3 DNA reads TGTGCCAGCAGCGCGCCGGACAGGTTTCCCAACTATGGCTACACCTTC. The full variable domain, with the rest looked up from reference TRBV7-9 and TRBJ1-2, is DTGVSQNPRHKITKRGQNVTFRCDPISEHNRLYWYRQTLGQGPEFLTYFQNEAQLEKSRLLSDRFSAERPKGSFSTLEIQRTEQGDSAMYLCASSAPDRFPNYGYTFGSGTRLTVV.

This clone was counted once. The V and J genes are TRBV5-6 and TRBJ1-2; the D is unclear. The CDR3 is made up of 15 amino acids. Germline V gene sequence: CDR1 SGHDT, CDR2 YYEEEE. Trimming removed 9 bases from V and 3 bases from J, with 21 bases in between. The CDR3 DNA reads TGTGCCACAAGACCAGGTGGAAGGCCGGACTATGGCTACACCTTC. It is translated as CATRPGGRPDYGYTF.

The chain recombines TRBV7-2 with TRBJ1-5; D unclear. Germline V gene lookup returns CDR1 SGHTA and CDR2 FQGNSA. The CDR3 runs 13 residues. The germline V and J ends were trimmed by 1 base and 4 bases, with 5 bases remaining between them. The CDR3 spells CASSLVVNQPQHF. DNA for the CDR3: TGTGCCAGCAGCTTAGTTGTGAATCAGCCCCAGCATTTT.

The V gene is TRBV28, the J gene TRBJ2-6; tentatively, D is TRBD2 (6 bases). The germline CDR1 and CDR2 sequences are MDHEN and SYDVKM. This CDR3 is 15 amino acids long. The germline V and J ends were trimmed by 6 bases and 0 bases, with 9 bases remaining between them. CDR3 protein: CASREAGSGANVLTF. DNA of the CDR3: TGTGCCAGCAGAGAAGCGGGCTCTGGGGCCAACGTCCTGACTTTC. Full variable domain (rest looked up from reference TRBV28 and TRBJ2-6): DVKVTQSSRYLVKRTGEKVFLECVQDMDHENMFWYRQDPGLGLRLIYFSYDVKMKEKGDIPEGYSVSREKKERFSLILESASTNQTSMYLCASREAGSGANVLTFGAGSRLTVL.

CDR3 region: CASSPLGTGEEQYF. As DNA, the CDR3 is TGCGCCAGCAGCCCCCTGGGGACAGGGGAAGAGCAGTACTTC. The rearrangement links TRBV4-1 to TRBJ2-5; 10 positions agree with TRBD1. V lost 4 bases to trimming and J lost 11 bases; unmatched junction nucleotides: 10. Germline V gene data show CDR1 as MGHRA and CDR2 as YSYEKL. CDR3 length equals 14 residues.

The chain carries TRBV30 and TRBJ2-7, with 13 bases identical to TRBD2. With 1 base clipped from V and 5 bases from J, the junction kept 8 bases outside the gene matches. Germline loops: CDR1 GTSNPN, CDR2 SVGIG (reference sequence). This CDR3 is 16 amino acids long. The CDR3 coding sequence is TGTGCCTGGAGTGAACTAGCGGGGGGGTCACGCCACGAGCAGTACTTC. It specifies CAWSELAGGSRHEQYF.

The chain employs TRBV7-6 and TRBJ1-4; 7 bases line up with TRBD1. Looked up from germline, CDR1 is SGHVS and CDR2 is FNYEAQ. This CDR3 has 14 amino acids. The J segment lost 8 bases and the V segment lost 8 bases, leaving 11 bases of the junction unmatched. The DNA for the CDR3 is TGTGCCAGCTCCCTCTCCGGCAGGGGGGAAAAACTGTTTTTT. Translating it yields CASSLSGRGEKLFF.

The sample holds a few counts of this clone. V gene TRBV6-1 combines with J gene TRBJ1-5; D is perhaps TRBD1 (6 bases). V was clipped by 7 bases and J by 2 bases, with 9 bases between them. CDR1 is MNHNS, CDR2 SASEGT, per germline. The CDR3 extends over 13 amino acids. CDR3 amino acids: CASTRTGNQPQHF. The CDR3 DNA sequence: TGTGCCAGCACCCGGACAGGCAATCAGCCCCAGCATTTT.

V is TRBV27 and J is TRBJ2-2; D unclear. The ends were cut back, 1 base at V and 4 bases at J, with 4 bases in the middle. CDR3 length equals 13 residues. CDR1 is MNHEY, CDR2 SMNVEV, per germline (reference sequence). DNA of the CDR3: TGTGCCAGCAGTTTATTTATCACCGGGGAGCTGTTTTTT. It is translated as CASSLFITGELFF.

Only a few counts were recorded for this clone. The chain carries TRBV7-6 and TRBJ1-2; 9 nucleotides agree with TRBD1. This CDR3 is built from 14 residues. V shed 4 bases, J shed 4 bases, and the junction held 4 bases outside the gene matches. CDR1 is SGHVS and CDR2 is FNYEAQ in the germline V gene. CDR3 sequence: CASSSPTGGYGYTF. The CDR3 DNA sequence: TGTGCCAGCAGCTCCCCGACAGGGGGCTATGGCTACACCTTC.

The chain carries TRBV10-3 and TRBJ1-2, with TRBD1 identical over 7 bases. Trimming took 5 bases from V and 4 from J; bases not matched to a gene: 7. CDR3 length: 14 residues. The germline V gene has CDR1 ENHRY and CDR2 SYGVKD. The CDR3 bases are TGTGCCATCAGTCAGGGGGATCAGGGCTATGGCTACACCTTC. This gives the protein CAISQGDQGYGYTF.

The rearrangement uses TRBV20-1 and TRBJ1-3, with D unresolved. The CDR3 has 11 amino acids. CDR1 is DFQATT, CDR2 SNEGSKA, per germline (reference sequence). The V end lost 5 bases, the J end lost 3 bases, and 5 bases lay between the germline ends. The CDR3 is CSARLGNTIYF. The CDR3 nucleotides read TGCAGTGCTCGTCTTGGAAACACCATATATTTT.